This record covers a single T cell receptor beta chain. Original processing methods: Amplifying reference gene primers gave estimates of nucleated cell counts. TCRdb keeps only in-frame clones here, not all; method: immunoSEQ multiplex PCR. The V and J calls and the clone size are those of that table, but D and trimming were determined from the DNA. The data show 45,000 to 55,000 clones, 90% seen once. This sample is drawn from a study of blood T cell repertoires in COVID-19. V shed 0 bases and J shed 2 bases, with 5 bases lying between them. CDR3 length equals 13 residues. Germline loops: CDR1 SGDLS, CDR2 YYNGEE.

The V gene is TRBV9, the J gene TRBJ1-2; no clear D gene. Sequencing was carried out using peripheral blood. The origin of this receptor is a human donor in a cohort sampled during active COVID-19. The CDR3 protein is CASSVDSNYGYTF. The CDR3 DNA reads TGTGCCAGCAGCGTAGACAGCAACTATGGCTACACCTTC.